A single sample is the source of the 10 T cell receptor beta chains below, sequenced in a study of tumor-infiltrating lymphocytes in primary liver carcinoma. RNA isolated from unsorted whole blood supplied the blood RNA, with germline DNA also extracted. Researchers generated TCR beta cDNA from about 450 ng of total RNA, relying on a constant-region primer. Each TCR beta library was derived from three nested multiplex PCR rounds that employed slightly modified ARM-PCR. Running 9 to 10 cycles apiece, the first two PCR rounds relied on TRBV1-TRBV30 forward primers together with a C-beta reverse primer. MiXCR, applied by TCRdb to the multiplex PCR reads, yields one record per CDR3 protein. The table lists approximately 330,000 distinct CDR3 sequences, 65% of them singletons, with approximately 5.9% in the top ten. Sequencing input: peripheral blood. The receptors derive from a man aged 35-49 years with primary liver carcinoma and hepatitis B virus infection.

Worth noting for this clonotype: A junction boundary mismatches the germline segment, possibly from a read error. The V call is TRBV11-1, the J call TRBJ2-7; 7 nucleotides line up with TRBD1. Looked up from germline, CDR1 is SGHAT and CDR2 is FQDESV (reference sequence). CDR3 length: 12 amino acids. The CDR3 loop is CASSFDRDERYF. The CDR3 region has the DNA TGTGCCAGCAGTTTCGACAGGGACGAGCGGTACTTC. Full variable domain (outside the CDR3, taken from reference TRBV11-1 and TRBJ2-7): EAEVAQSPRYKITEKSQAVAFWCDPISGHATLYWYRQILGQGPELLVQFQDESVVDDSQLPKDRFSAERLKGVDSTLKIQPAELGDSAMYLCASSFDRDERYFGPGTRLTVT.

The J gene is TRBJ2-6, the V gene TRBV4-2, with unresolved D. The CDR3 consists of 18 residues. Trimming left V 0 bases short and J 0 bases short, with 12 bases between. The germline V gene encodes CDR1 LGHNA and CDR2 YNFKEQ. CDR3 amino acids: CASSQDLQLGSGANVLTF. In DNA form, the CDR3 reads TGTGCCAGCAGCCAAGATCTACAGTTGGGCTCTGGGGCCAACGTCCTGACTTTC.

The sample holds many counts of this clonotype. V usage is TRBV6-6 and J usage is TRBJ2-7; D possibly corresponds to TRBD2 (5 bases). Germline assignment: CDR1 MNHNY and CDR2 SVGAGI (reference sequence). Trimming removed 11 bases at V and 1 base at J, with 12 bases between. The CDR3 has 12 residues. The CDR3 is CAGRGLSYEQYF. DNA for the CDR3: TGTGCCGGGCGCGGGCTTTCCTACGAGCAGTACTTC.

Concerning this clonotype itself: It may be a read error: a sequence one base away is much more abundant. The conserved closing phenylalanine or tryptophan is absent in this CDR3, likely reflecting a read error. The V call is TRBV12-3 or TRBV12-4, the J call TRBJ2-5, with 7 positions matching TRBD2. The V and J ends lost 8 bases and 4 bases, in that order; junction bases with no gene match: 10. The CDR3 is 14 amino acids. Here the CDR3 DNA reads TGTGCCAGCCGGGCGGGAGCGGATAGAGAGACCCAGTACTTA. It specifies CASRAGADRETQYL.

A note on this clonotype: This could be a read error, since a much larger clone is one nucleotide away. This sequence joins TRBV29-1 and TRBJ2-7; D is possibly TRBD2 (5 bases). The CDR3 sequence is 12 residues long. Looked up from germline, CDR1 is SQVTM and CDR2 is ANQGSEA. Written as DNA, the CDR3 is TGCAGCGCCGAGGGTTACTCCTACGAGCGGTACTTC. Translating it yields CSAEGYSYERYF.

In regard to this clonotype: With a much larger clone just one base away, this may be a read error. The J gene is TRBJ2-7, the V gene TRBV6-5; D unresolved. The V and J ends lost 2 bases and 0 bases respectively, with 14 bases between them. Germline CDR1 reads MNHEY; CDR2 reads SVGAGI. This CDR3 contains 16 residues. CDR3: CASSYDGIGYSYEQYF. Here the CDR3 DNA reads TGTGCCAGCAGTTACGATGGGATAGGGTACTCCTACGAGCAGTACTTC.

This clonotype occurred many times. CDR3: CASSSSGGYGYTF. DNA for the CDR3: TGTGCCAGCAGCTCTTCGGGCGGCTATGGCTACACCTTC. The rearrangement uses TRBV11-2 and TRBJ1-2; D is undetermined. Trimming shortened V by 4 bases and J by 4 bases, and 10 bases separated the two germline ends. From germline, CDR1 is SGHAT and CDR2 FQNNGV. The CDR3 consists of 13 residues.

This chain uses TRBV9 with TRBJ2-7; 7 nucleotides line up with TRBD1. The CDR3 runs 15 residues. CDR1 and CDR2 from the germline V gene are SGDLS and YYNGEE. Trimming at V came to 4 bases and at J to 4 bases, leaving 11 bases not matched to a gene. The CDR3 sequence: CASSTGAGGKYEQYF. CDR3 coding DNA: TGTGCCAGCAGCACCGGGGCAGGGGGAAAATACGAGCAGTACTTC.

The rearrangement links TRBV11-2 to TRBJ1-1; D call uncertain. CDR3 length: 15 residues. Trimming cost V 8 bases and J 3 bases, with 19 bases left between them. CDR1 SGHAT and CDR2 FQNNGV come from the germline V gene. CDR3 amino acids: CASCRQMGMDTEAFF. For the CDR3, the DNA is TGTGCCAGCTGCCGGCAAATGGGCATGGACACTGAAGCTTTCTTT. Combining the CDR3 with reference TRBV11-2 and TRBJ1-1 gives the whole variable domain EAGVAQSPRYKIIEKRQSVAFWCNPISGHATLYWYQQILGQGPKLLIQFQNNGVVDDSQLPKDRFSAERLKGVDSTLKIQPAKLEDSAVYLCASCRQMGMDTEAFFGQGTRLTVV.

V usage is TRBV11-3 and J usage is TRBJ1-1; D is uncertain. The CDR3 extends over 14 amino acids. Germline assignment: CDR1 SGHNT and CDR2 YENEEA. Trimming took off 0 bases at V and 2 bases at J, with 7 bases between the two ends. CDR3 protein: CASSLDRANTEAFF. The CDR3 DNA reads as TGTGCCAGCAGCTTAGATCGAGCCAACACTGAAGCTTTCTTT. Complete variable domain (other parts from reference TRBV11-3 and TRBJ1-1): EAGVVQSPRYKIIEKKQPVAFWCNPISGHNTLYWYLQNLGQGPELLIRYENEEAVDDSQLPKDRFSAERLKGVDSTLKIQPAELGDSAVYLCASSLDRANTEAFFGQGTRLTVV.